This T cell receptor beta chain was recovered during a study of beta chain features in type 1 diabetes. Study-level background: No age, gender or cell yield differences were seen between patients and healthy donors.

Study-wide points: All four CD4+ subsets from Type 1 diabetes patients carried moderately but significantly shorter TCRB CDR3s. A greater similarity of naive, central memory and Treg TCRB repertoires was seen among patients than among healthy donors.

Every isolated RNA sample was fully reverse transcribed, so sequencing captured expressed TCRB transcripts. About 3.6 million reads on average were seen across naive, central memory and regulatory T cell samples. Method: immunoSEQ multiplex PCR; TCRdb's copy keeps in-frame clones and lacks some. The sample includes some 220,000 clones, about 11% of them seen just once. This clone occurred many times. No antigen is known for it. The origin of this receptor is a man aged 18 to 29 in good health. The sample comprised central memory CD4+ T cells from blood.

The DNA of the CDR3 is TGTGCCAGCAGTTCCGACAGGGGAAATGTGGCCAACGTCCTGACTTTC. Encoded protein: CASSSDRGNVANVLTF. The J gene is TRBJ2-6, the V gene TRBV14, with TRBD1 matching over 8 bases. V was clipped by 6 bases and J by 6 bases; unmatched bases: 10. The V gene's germline CDR1 is SGHDN and CDR2 FVKESK. The length of the CDR3 is 16 residues.